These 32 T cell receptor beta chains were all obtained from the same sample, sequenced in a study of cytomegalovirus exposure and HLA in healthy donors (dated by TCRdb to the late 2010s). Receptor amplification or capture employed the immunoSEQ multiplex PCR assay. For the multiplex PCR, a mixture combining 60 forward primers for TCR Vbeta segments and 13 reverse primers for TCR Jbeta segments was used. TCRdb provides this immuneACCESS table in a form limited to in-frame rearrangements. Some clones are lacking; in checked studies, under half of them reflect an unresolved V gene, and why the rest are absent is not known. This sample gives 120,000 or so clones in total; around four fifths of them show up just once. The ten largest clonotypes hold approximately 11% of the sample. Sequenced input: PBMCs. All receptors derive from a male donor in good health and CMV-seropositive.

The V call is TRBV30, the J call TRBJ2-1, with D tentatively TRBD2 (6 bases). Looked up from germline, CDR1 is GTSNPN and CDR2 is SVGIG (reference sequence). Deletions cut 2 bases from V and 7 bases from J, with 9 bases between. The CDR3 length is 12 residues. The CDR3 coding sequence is TGTGCCTGGAGTCCGGGGAGGAATGAGCAGTTCTTC. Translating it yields CAWSPGRNEQFF.

The CDR3 region has the DNA TGTGCCAGCAGCTTAAAGGGGCCCTTGAACACTGAAGCTTTCTTT. Its translation is CASSLKGPLNTEAFF. The rearrangement links TRBV7-9 to TRBJ1-1, with D perhaps TRBD1 (5 bases). Trimming took 2 bases from V and 0 from J, leaving 10 bases between them. This CDR3 contains 15 residues. The germline CDR1 and CDR2 sequences are SEHNR and FQNEAQ (reference sequence).

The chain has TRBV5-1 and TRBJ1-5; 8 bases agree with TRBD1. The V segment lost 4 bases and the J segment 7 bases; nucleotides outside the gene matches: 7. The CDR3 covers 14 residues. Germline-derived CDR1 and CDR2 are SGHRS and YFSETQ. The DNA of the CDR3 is TGCGCCAGCAGCGTATCAGGGGGCCGGCAGCCCCAGCATTTT. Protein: CASSVSGGRQPQHF.

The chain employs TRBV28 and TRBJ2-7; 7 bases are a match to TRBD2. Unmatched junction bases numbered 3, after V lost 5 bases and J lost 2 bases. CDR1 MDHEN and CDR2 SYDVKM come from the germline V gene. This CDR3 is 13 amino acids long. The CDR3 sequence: CASSGREPYEQYF. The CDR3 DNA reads TGTGCCAGCAGTGGGCGGGAGCCCTACGAGCAGTACTTC.

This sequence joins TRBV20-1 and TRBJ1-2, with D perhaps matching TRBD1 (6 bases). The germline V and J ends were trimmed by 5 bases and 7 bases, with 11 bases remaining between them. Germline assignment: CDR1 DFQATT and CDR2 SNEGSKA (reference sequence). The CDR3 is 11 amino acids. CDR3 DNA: TGCAGTGCTGGGGACAATTTTGGCTACACCTTC. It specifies CSAGDNFGYTF.

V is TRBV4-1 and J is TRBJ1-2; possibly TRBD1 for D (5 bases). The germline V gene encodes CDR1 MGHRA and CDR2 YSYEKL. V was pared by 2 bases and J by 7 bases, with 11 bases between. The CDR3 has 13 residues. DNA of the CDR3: TGCGCCAGCAGCCAACAGGGTACGGGTGGCTACACCTTC. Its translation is CASSQQGTGGYTF.

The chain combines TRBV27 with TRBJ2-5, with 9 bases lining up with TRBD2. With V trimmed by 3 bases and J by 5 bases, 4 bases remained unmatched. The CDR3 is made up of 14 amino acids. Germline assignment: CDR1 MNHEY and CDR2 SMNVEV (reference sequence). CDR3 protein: CASSFASGKETQYF. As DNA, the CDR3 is TGTGCCAGCAGTTTCGCTAGCGGGAAGGAGACCCAGTACTTC.

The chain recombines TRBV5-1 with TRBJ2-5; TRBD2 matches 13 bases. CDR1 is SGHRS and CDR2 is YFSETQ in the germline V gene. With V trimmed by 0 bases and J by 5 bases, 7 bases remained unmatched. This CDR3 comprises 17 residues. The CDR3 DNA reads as TGCGCCAGCAGCTTGGTAACGACTAGCGGGAGGAGCGAGACCCAGTACTTC. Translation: CASSLVTTSGRSETQYF. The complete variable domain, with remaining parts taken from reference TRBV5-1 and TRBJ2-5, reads KAGVTQTPRYLIKTRGQQVTLSCSPISGHRSVSWYQQTPGQGLQFLFEYFSETQRNKGNFPGRFSGRQFSNSRSEMNVSTLELGDSALYLCASSLVTTSGRSETQYFGPGTRLLVL.

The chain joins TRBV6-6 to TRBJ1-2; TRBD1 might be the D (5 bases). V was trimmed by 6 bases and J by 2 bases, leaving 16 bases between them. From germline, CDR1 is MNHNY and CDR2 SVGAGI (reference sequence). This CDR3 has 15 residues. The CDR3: CASSRSGRANYGYTF. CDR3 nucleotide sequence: TGTGCCAGCAGCCGCTCCGGCAGGGCGAACTATGGCTACACCTTC.

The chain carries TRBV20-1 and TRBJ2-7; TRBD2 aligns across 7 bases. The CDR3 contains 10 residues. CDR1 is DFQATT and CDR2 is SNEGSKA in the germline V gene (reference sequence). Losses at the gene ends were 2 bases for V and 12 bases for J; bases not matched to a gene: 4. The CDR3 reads CSARSSGLYF. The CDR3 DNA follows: TGCAGTGCTAGATCTAGCGGTTTGTACTTC.

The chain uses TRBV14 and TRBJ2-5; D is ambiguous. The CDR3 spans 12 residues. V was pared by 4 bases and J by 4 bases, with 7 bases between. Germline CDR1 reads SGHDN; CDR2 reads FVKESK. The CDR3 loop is CASSLTPETQYF. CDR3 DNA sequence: TGTGCCAGCAGCCTCACTCCAGAGACCCAGTACTTC.

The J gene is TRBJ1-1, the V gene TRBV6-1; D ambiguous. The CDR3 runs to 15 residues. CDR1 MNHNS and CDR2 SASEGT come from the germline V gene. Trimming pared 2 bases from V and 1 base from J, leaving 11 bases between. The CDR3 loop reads CASSEFVAGNTEAFF. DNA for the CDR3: TGTGCCAGCAGTGAATTTGTGGCGGGGAACACTGAAGCTTTCTTT.

CDR3 DNA: TGTGCCTCCCGGGGGAGCGGTACAACAGATACGCAGTATTTT. This codes for CASRGSGTTDTQYF. The V gene is TRBV18, the J gene TRBJ2-3, with D perhaps matching TRBD2 (6 bases). Per the germline V gene, CDR1 is KGHSH and CDR2 is LQKENI. Trimming pared 11 bases from V and 3 bases from J, leaving 18 bases between. The CDR3 length is 14 residues.

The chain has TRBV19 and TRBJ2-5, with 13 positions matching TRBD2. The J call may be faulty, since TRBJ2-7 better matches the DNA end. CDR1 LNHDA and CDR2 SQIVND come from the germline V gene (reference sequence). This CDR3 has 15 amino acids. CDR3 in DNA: TGTGCCAGTAGTACACTAGCGGGAGGGCCCTACGAGCAGTACTTC. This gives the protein CASSTLAGGPYEQYF.

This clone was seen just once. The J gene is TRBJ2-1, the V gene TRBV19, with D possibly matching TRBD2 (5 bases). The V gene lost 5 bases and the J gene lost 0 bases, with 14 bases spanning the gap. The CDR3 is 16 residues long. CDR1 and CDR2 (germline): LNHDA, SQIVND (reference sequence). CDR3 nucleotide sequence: TGTGCCAGTAGTGGCGTTGGAGGACGCTCCTACAATGAGCAGTTCTTC. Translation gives CASSGVGGRSYNEQFF.

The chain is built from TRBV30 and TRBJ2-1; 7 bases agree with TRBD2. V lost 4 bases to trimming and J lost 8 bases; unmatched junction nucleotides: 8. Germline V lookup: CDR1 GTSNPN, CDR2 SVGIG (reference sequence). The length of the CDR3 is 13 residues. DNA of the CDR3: TGTGCCTGGAATAAGCGGGATACACATGAGCAGTTCTTC. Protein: CAWNKRDTHEQFF.

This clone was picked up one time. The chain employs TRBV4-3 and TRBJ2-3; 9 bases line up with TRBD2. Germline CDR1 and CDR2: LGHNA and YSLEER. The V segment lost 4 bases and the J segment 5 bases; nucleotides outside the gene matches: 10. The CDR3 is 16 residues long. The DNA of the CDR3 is TGCGCCAGCAGCCGAGGGCCTAGCGGGGTAGGAGATACGCAGTATTTT. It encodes CASSRGPSGVGDTQYF.

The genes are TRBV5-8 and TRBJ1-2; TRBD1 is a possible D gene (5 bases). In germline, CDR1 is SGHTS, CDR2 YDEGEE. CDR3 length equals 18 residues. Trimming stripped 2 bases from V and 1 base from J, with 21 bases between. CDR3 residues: CASSFEGQGYHINYGYTF. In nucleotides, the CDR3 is TGTGCCAGCAGCTTTGAAGGGCAGGGCTATCATATTAACTATGGCTACACCTTC.

This CDR3 is CASSLSPRGNEKLFF. CDR3 nucleotides: TGTGCCAGCAGTTTATCCCCCAGGGGAAATGAAAAACTGTTTTTT. The chain links TRBV27 to TRBJ1-4; D is perhaps TRBD1 (6 bases). V was cut by 0 bases and J by 5 bases, with 10 bases left in between. Germline loops: CDR1 MNHEY, CDR2 SMNVEV (reference sequence). The CDR3 runs 15 residues.

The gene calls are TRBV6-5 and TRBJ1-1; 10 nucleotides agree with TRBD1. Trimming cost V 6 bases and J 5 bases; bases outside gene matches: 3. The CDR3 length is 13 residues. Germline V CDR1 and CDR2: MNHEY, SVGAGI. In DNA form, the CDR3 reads TGTGCCAGCAGACTGGGACAGGGGACTGAAGCTTTCTTT. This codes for CASRLGQGTEAFF.

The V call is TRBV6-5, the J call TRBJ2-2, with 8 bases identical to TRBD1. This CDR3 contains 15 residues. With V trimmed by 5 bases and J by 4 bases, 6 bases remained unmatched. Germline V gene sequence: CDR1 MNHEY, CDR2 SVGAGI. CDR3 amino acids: CASSKQGVATGELFF. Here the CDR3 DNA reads TGTGCCAGCAGTAAACAGGGGGTAGCCACCGGGGAGCTGTTTTTT.

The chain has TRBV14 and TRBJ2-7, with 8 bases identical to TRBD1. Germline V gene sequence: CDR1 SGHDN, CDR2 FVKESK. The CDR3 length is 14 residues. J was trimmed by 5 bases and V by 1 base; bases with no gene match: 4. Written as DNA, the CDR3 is TGTGCCAGCAGCCAAGCCAGGGGGCCCCACGAGCAGTACTTC. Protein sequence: CASSQARGPHEQYF. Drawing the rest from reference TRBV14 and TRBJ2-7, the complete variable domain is EAGVTQFPSHSVIEKGQTVTLRCDPISGHDNLYWYRRVMGKEIKFLLHFVKESKQDESGMPNNRFLAERTGGTYSTLKVQPAELEDSGVYFCASSQARGPHEQYFGPGTRLTVT.

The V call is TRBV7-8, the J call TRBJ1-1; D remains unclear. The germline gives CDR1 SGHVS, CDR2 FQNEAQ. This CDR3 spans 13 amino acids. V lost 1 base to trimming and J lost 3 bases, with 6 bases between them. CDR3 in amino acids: CASSLDRDTEAFF. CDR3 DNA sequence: TGTGCCAGCAGCTTAGATCGGGACACTGAAGCTTTCTTT.

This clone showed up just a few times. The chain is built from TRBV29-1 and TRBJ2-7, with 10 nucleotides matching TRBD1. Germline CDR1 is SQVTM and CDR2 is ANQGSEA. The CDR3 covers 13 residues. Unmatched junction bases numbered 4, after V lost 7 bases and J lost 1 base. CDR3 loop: CSGRTGGSYEQYF. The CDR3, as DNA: TGCAGCGGCAGGACAGGGGGGTCCTACGAGCAGTACTTC.

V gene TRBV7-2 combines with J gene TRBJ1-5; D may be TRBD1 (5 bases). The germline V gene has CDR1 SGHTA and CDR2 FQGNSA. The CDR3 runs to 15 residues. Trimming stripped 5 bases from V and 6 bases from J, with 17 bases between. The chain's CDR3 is CASSQGRAGSQPQHF. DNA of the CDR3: TGTGCCAGCAGCCAAGGCAGGGCGGGGAGTCAGCCCCAGCATTTT.

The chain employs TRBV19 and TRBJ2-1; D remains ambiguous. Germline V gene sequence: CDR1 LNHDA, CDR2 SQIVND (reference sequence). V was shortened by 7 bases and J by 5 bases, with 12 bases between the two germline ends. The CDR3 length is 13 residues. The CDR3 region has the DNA TGTGCCAGTACCTCCGACACGAACAATGAGCAGTTCTTC. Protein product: CASTSDTNNEQFF.

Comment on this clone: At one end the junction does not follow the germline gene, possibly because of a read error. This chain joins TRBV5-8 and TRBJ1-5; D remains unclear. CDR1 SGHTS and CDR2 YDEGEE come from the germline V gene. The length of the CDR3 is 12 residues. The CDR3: CASSFPHPGSIF. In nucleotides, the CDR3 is TGTGCCAGCAGCTTCCCACATCCCGGGTCCATTTTT.

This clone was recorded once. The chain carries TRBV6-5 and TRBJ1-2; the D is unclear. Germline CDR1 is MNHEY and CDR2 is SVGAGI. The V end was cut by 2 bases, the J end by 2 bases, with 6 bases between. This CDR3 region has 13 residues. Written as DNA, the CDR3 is TGTGCCAGCAGTTACGTCCAAAACTATGGCTACACCTTC. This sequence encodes CASSYVQNYGYTF.

The CDR3 bases are TGTGCCAGCAGCTCTCCCCAAAGGGAGCAGTACTTC. Translation gives CASSSPQREQYF. The V call is TRBV6-1, the J call TRBJ2-5; D might be TRBD2 (5 bases). V lost 6 bases and J 11 bases, leaving 16 bases between the germline ends. This CDR3 comprises 12 residues. CDR1 is MNHNS, CDR2 SASEGT, per germline.

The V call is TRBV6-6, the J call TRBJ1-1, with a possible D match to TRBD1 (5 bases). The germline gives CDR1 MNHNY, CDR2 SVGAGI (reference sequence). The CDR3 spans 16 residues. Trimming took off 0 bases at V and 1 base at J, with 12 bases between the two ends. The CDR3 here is CASSYSALGRNTEAFF. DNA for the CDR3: TGTGCCAGCAGTTACTCGGCCCTGGGGCGGAACACTGAAGCTTTCTTT.

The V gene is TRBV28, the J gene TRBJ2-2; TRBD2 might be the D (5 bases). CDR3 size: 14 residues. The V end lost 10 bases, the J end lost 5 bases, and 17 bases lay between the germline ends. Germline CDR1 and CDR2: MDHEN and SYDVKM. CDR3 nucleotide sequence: TGTGCCACCCCGAACGAGGGCCGGACCGGGGAGCTGTTTTTT. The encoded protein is CATPNEGRTGELFF.

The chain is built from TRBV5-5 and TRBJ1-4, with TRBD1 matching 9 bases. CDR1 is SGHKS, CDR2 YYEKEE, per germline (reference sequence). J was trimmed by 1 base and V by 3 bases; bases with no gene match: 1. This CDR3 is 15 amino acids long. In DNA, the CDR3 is TGTGCCAGCAGCTGGGGACAGGGAACTAATGAAAAACTGTTTTTT. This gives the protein CASSWGQGTNEKLFF.